This T cell receptor (beta chain) was captured in a study of CD8 T cells in ankylosing spondylitis. Study-level results: A TCR beta motif of fewer than 10 highly homologous variants seemed to mark ankylosing spondylitis blood.

This CDR3 region has 15 residues. TCRdb itself ran the 5' RACE reads through MiXCR, one entry per CDR3 protein. The profile shows more than 400,000 distinct CDR3 sequences, approximately 5% of them singletons. This clonotype has at least ten counts. Its target is unknown. The TCR originated in a male donor with ankylosing spondylitis. Sequencing input: blood, either unsorted or a sorted T cell fraction (not recorded which). The genes are TRBV21-1 and TRBJ2-3. TRBV21-1 is a recognized pseudogene. CDR3 DNA: TGTGCCAGCAGCAAAGCGCTTTGGCCGTTGGATACGCAGTATTTT. This sequence encodes CASSKALWPLDTQYF.